Below, 22 T cell receptor beta chains from the same sample are listed, as sequenced in a study of blood T cell repertoires in COVID-19. The data were produced by immunoSEQ multiplex PCR, yet TCRdb's version contains in-frame clones alone and is incomplete. The table lists 200,000 to 250,000 clones, approximately 90% of them singletons. The sequenced material came from peripheral blood. Receptor source: a man in his sixties with COVID-19, enrolled during active disease.

The rearrangement joins TRBV5-1 to TRBJ2-7; 8 bases map to TRBD1. The CDR3 runs 16 residues. Losses at the gene ends were 0 bases for V and 4 bases for J; bases not matched to a gene: 9. Germline V gene lookup returns CDR1 SGHRS and CDR2 YFSETQ. The CDR3 loop reads CASSLVRPGGGYEQYF. DNA for the CDR3: TGCGCCAGCAGCTTGGTTAGACCAGGGGGCGGTTACGAGCAGTACTTC.

The chain combines TRBV5-1 with TRBJ2-2, with D possibly matching TRBD1 (5 bases). The CDR3 length is 14 residues. The germline V gene has CDR1 SGHRS and CDR2 YFSETQ. The V gene lost 4 bases and the J gene lost 4 bases, with 11 bases spanning the gap. CDR3 coding DNA: TGCGCCAGCAGCGGAGAAGGGGCCACCGGGGAGCTGTTTTTT. This gives the protein CASSGEGATGELFF.

The CDR3 region is CASSLIGATENYGYTF. CDR3 in DNA: TGTGCCAGCAGCTTAATTGGGGCCACAGAAAACTATGGCTACACCTTC. The chain employs TRBV7-8 and TRBJ1-2; weak D call: TRBD1 (5 bases). Per germline, CDR1 SGHVS and CDR2 FQNEAQ. V was cut by 2 bases and J by 2 bases, with 15 bases left in between. The CDR3 consists of 16 residues.

This sequence joins TRBV5-8 and TRBJ1-5; TRBD1 aligns across 7 bases. V lost 4 bases to trimming and J lost 4 bases; unmatched junction nucleotides: 14. This CDR3 region has 17 residues. CDR1 SGHTS and CDR2 YDEGEE come from the germline V gene. The CDR3 sequence: CASSHKGSGQMNQPQHF. Here the CDR3 DNA reads TGTGCCAGCAGCCATAAGGGCTCGGGACAGATGAATCAGCCCCAGCATTTT.

The chain is built from TRBV7-8 and TRBJ1-6; 9 positions match TRBD1. J gave up 4 bases and V 5 bases, and 12 bases lay outside the gene matches. Per germline, CDR1 SGHVS and CDR2 FQNEAQ. The CDR3 consists of 18 residues. CDR3: CASSVRTGAPPYNSPLHF. The CDR3 DNA reads as TGTGCCAGCAGCGTAAGGACAGGGGCTCCCCCATATAATTCACCCCTCCACTTT.

The chain has TRBV5-8 and TRBJ1-2; D remains ambiguous. Germline loops: CDR1 SGHTS, CDR2 YDEGEE. The V end was cut by 1 base, the J end by 2 bases, with 15 bases between. This CDR3 has 16 amino acids. CDR3 coding DNA: TGTGCCAGCAGCTTGTCCCGCGGGCGGAAGAACTATGGCTACACCTTC. It specifies CASSLSRGRKNYGYTF. Variable domain in full (rest from reference TRBV5-8 and TRBJ1-2): EAGVTQSPTHLIKTRGQQATLRCSPISGHTSVYWYQQALGLGLQFLLWYDEGEERNRGNFPPRFSGRQFPNYSSELNVNALELEDSALYLCASSLSRGRKNYGYTFGSGTRLTVV.

This chain links TRBV7-2 with TRBJ2-7; 7 nucleotides agree with TRBD2. CDR1 is SGHTA, CDR2 FQGNSA, per germline. V trimming: 3 bases; J trimming: 5 bases; junction bases outside the gene matches: 10. This CDR3 has 15 residues. The CDR3 DNA reads TGTGCCAGCAGCTTTAGCGGGTCCCTTCGTCACGAGCAGTACTTC. It specifies CASSFSGSLRHEQYF.

This chain connects TRBV7-9 to TRBJ2-1; 10 bases align to TRBD2. CDR1 and CDR2 (germline): SEHNR, FQNEAQ (reference sequence). The CDR3 has 16 residues. V shed 3 bases, J shed 8 bases, and the junction held 10 bases outside the gene matches. CDR3 sequence: CASSFGGAGGPDEQFF. CDR3 sequence (DNA): TGTGCCAGCAGCTTCGGGGGAGCGGGAGGGCCCGATGAGCAGTTCTTC.

V is TRBV5-1 and J is TRBJ2-7; TRBD2 might be the D (6 bases). Trimming stripped 0 bases from V and 4 bases from J, with 11 bases between. This CDR3 has 14 amino acids. Germline V gene sequence: CDR1 SGHRS, CDR2 YFSETQ. The DNA for the CDR3 is TGCGCCAGCAGCTTGGGACTAGATATATACGAGCAGTACTTC. It specifies CASSLGLDIYEQYF.

In its sample, this clone was seen once. The J gene is TRBJ2-1, the V gene TRBV5-1, with TRBD1 as a possible D gene (8 bases). Germline V gene lookup returns CDR1 SGHRS and CDR2 YFSETQ. Trimming left V 4 bases short and J 4 bases short, with 15 bases between. CDR3 length equals 15 residues. The CDR3 reads CASSNGQGGYNEQFF. In DNA form, the CDR3 reads TGCGCCAGCAGCAACGGACAGGGAGGGTACAATGAGCAGTTCTTC.

The genes are TRBV7-2 and TRBJ1-6; a weak D match, TRBD1 (5 bases). V lost 0 bases and J 6 bases, leaving 9 bases between the germline ends. CDR3 length: 15 residues. Germline values: CDR1 SGHTA, CDR2 FQGNSA. Written as DNA, the CDR3 is TGTGCCAGCAGCTTAGCGGGGCGCTTTAATTCACCCCTCCACTTT. This codes for CASSLAGRFNSPLHF.

This clone was picked up one time. V usage is TRBV7-2 and J usage is TRBJ1-2, with a tentative D call TRBD1 (5 bases). There are 13 residues in the CDR3. The germline V gene has CDR1 SGHTA and CDR2 FQGNSA. V was trimmed by 4 bases and J by 4 bases, leaving 10 bases between them. For the CDR3, the DNA is TGTGCCAGCAGCTCGACAGCATCCTATGGCTACACCTTC. It codes for CASSSTASYGYTF.

This sequence joins TRBV3-1 (or the pseudogene TRBV3-2) and TRBJ2-1; the match to TRBD2 covers 11 bases. The CDR3 contains 16 residues. Losses at the gene ends were 5 bases for V and 4 bases for J; bases not matched to a gene: 7. Germline V gene lookup returns CDR1 LGHDT and CDR2 YNNKEL (reference sequence). For the CDR3, the DNA is TGTGCCAGCAGCGACCCCGGGACTAGCGGTTACAATGAGCAGTTCTTC. Its protein product is CASSDPGTSGYNEQFF.

The chain has TRBV6-5 and TRBJ1-6; D gene uncertain. V was trimmed by 0 bases and J by 9 bases, leaving 12 bases between them. CDR1 is MNHEY, CDR2 SVGAGI, per germline. The CDR3 has 15 amino acids. Written as DNA, the CDR3 is TGTGCCAGCAGTTACTCGATTTTGGGGAGTTCACCCCTCCACTTT. Its protein product is CASSYSILGSSPLHF.

This chain joins TRBV5-1 and TRBJ1-6; unclear D gene. V lost 0 bases and J 6 bases, leaving 4 bases between the germline ends. The CDR3 loop spans 13 amino acids. Germline loops: CDR1 SGHRS, CDR2 YFSETQ. As DNA, the CDR3 is TGCGCCAGCAGCTTGGACGGTAATTCACCCCTCCACTTT. This sequence encodes CASSLDGNSPLHF.

This chain's CDR3 is CASSEPLGRQQYF. CDR3 in DNA: TGTGCCAGCAGTGAACCTTTAGGGAGGCAACAGTACTTC. This chain uses TRBV6-1 with TRBJ2-7; possibly TRBD2 for D (6 bases). V was clipped by 2 bases and J by 10 bases, with 15 bases between them. The CDR3 loop spans 13 amino acids. Germline V lookup: CDR1 MNHNS, CDR2 SASEGT.

The V and J genes are TRBV6-6 and TRBJ2-1, with 8 nucleotides matching TRBD1. Germline CDR1 is MNHNY and CDR2 is SVGAGI (reference sequence). The CDR3 contains 15 residues. The V and J ends lost 0 bases and 10 bases, in that order; junction bases with no gene match: 8. In DNA form, the CDR3 reads TGTGCCAGCAGTTACTCGATCAGGGGGCCCAACGAGCAGTTCTTC. Translation gives CASSYSIRGPNEQFF.

The chain combines TRBV5-1 with TRBJ2-7; tentative D call: TRBD1 (6 bases). Germline V lookup: CDR1 SGHRS, CDR2 YFSETQ. The length of the CDR3 is 14 residues. Trimming cost V 4 bases and J 9 bases, with 20 bases left between them. CDR3 sequence (DNA): TGCGCCAGCAGCGCGGACAGCACGCCGGTGGGGCAGTACTTC. It codes for CASSADSTPVGQYF.

This chain links TRBV4-1 with TRBJ2-1, with 11 positions matching TRBD2. The CDR3 runs 18 residues. Trimming took 0 bases from V and 8 from J; bases not matched to a gene: 12. Germline-derived CDR1 and CDR2 are MGHRA and YSYEKL. CDR3 sequence reads: CASSQEAGGLAGHHEQFF. The CDR3 DNA reads TGCGCCAGCAGCCAAGAGGCTGGTGGACTAGCGGGCCACCATGAGCAGTTCTTC.

The chain carries TRBV3-1 (or the pseudogene TRBV3-2) and TRBJ1-1, with a tentative D call TRBD1 (5 bases). This CDR3 contains 13 residues. V lost 2 bases and J 1 base, leaving 5 bases between the germline ends. CDR1 is LGHDT and CDR2 is YNNKEL in the germline V gene (reference sequence). CDR3 bases: TGTGCCAGCAGCCAAACAGGGAACACTGAAGCTTTCTTT. It is translated as CASSQTGNTEAFF.

The CDR3 DNA sequence: TGTGCCAGCAGTTACGGGAGGTATCGCTACGAGCAGTACTTC. It translates to CASSYGRYRYEQYF. The gene calls are TRBV6-5 and TRBJ2-7, with D possibly being TRBD2 (6 bases). The CDR3 is 14 amino acids. The ends were cut back, 2 bases at V and 3 bases at J, with 11 bases in the middle. CDR1 is MNHEY and CDR2 is SVGAGI in the germline V gene.

The gene calls are TRBV24-1 and TRBJ2-7, with D tentatively TRBD1 (5 bases). The CDR3 has 13 residues. Trimming stripped 4 bases from V and 4 bases from J, with 10 bases between. Germline V lookup: CDR1 KGHDR, CDR2 SFDVKD. CDR3 protein: CATSERGGYEQYF. DNA of the CDR3: TGTGCCACCAGTGAAAGGGGTGGTTACGAGCAGTACTTC.